The rows below give T cell receptor beta chains drawn from one sample of a study of T cells after posttransplantation cyclophosphamide. Using immunoSEQ multiplex PCR, the repertoire was profiled, and TCRdb retains in-frame clones only, with some absent. This repertoire holds 30,000 to 35,000 clones, and none appear only once. Sample: PBMCs. The receptors come from a woman between 50 and 59 years old in good health and a related stem cell transplant donor. Both conserved end residues are part of each CDR3. Each record gives: D gene, V gene, J gene, clone size, CDR3 protein, CDR3 DNA. A D gene is named only where the DNA matches it firmly. Size is omitted from some rows. Given values are once, few, many or a class for expanded clones.

>TRBD1|TRBV2|TRBJ1-4|many
CASSAQGAANEKLFF
TGTGCCAGCAGTGCCCAGGGGGCGGCTAATGAAAAACTGTTTTTT
>-|TRBV5-1|TRBJ2-4|many
CASSLDQGMGSIQYF
TGCGCCAGCAGCTTGGATCAGGGGATGGGTAGCATTCAGTACTTC
>-|TRBV5-1|TRBJ2-6|many
CASSSPGANVLTF
TGCGCCAGCAGTTCTCCTGGGGCCAACGTCCTGACTTTC
>TRBD1|TRBV2|TRBJ1-1|many
CASWTGAEAFF
TGTGCCAGTTGGACAGGCGCTGAAGCTTTCTTT
>-|TRBV18|TRBJ1-4|many
CASSPLSPRGEKLFF
TGTGCCAGCTCACCCCTCAGCCCTCGGGGGGAAAAACTGTTTTTT
>-|TRBV28|TRBJ2-2|many
CASRESEGVVGELFF
TGTGCCAGCAGGGAATCTGAGGGCGTGGTCGGGGAGCTGTTTTTT
>TRBD1|TRBV25-1|TRBJ1-1|many
CASRGQGTDTEAFF
TGTGCCAGCAGGGGACAGGGTACTGACACTGAAGCTTTCTTT
>TRBD1|TRBV7-2|TRBJ2-6|many
CASSPRGQSGANVLTF
TGTGCCAGCAGCCCAAGGGGACAGTCTGGGGCCAACGTCCTGACTTTC
>TRBD1|TRBV7-9|TRBJ1-2|many
CASSRDRGSGYTF
TGTGCCAGCAGCCGGGACAGGGGAAGTGGCTACACCTTC
>TRBD1|TRBV12-5|TRBJ1-1|many
CASGLVTPGRGKAEAFF
TGTGCTAGTGGTTTGGTAACCCCTGGCAGGGGGAAGGCTGAAGCTTTCTTT
>TRBD2|TRBV30|TRBJ2-7|-
CAWTSGSYEQYF
TGTGCCTGGACTAGCGGGAGCTACGAACAGTACTTC
>TRBD2|TRBV6-5|TRBJ2-7|many
CASSWGLAGDYEQYF
TGTGCCAGCAGTTGGGGACTAGCGGGAGACTACGAGCAGTACTTC
>TRBD1|TRBV2|TRBJ2-7|many
CASMRDRDYEQYF
TGTGCCAGTATGAGGGACAGGGATTACGAGCAGTACTTC
>-|TRBV27|TRBJ1-1|many
CASSLGGAEAFF
TGTGCCAGCAGTTTAGGAGGGGCTGAAGCTTTCTTT
>-|TRBV5-1|TRBJ2-7|many
CASSLSSGYEQYF
TGCGCCAGCAGCTTGTCCTCGGGCTACGAGCAGTACTTC
>TRBD2|TRBV2|TRBJ2-3|many
CASSKSGRTDTQYF
TGTGCCAGCAGTAAAAGCGGGAGAACAGATACGCAGTATTTT
>TRBD2|TRBV10-3|TRBJ2-1|many
CATGAGTSGYNEQFF
TGTGCCACCGGAGCAGGGACTAGCGGCTACAATGAGCAGTTCTTC
>-|TRBV5-4|TRBJ2-1|many
CASSSERGNEQFF
TGTGCCAGCAGCTCCGAGAGGGGCAATGAGCAGTTCTTC
>TRBD2|TRBV25-1|TRBJ2-5|few
CASTRAGLAGIETQYF
TGTGCCAGCACTCGGGCAGGACTAGCGGGAATAGAGACCCAGTACTTC
>TRBD2|TRBV19|TRBJ2-7|many
CASSTGTTSASEQYF
TGTGCCAGTAGCACCGGGACTACCTCCGCCAGCGAGCAGTACTTC
>TRBD1|TRBV5-1|TRBJ1-2|many
CASSLLQGDYTF
TGCGCCAGCAGCTTATTGCAGGGGGACTACACCTTC
>-|TRBV10-3|TRBJ1-3|many
CAISEGDSGNTIYF
TGTGCCATCAGTGAAGGGGACTCTGGAAACACCATATATTTT
>TRBD2|TRBV4-2|TRBJ2-3|many
CASSRASGRKDTQYF
TGTGCCAGCAGCCGGGCTAGCGGGAGAAAAGATACGCAGTATTTT
>TRBD1|TRBV10-3|TRBJ1-2|many
CAIRLQGAANYGYTF
TGTGCCATCAGACTACAGGGGGCTGCTAACTATGGCTACACCTTC
>-|TRBV5-1|TRBJ2-1|many
CASSFDLGGNEQFF
TGCGCCAGCAGCTTCGACCTGGGGGGCAATGAGCAGTTCTTC
>-|TRBV9|TRBJ2-7|-
CASSLGQQAYEQYF
TGTGCCAGCAGCTTAGGACAGCAGGCCTACGAGCAGTACTTC
>-|TRBV29-1|TRBJ2-1|many
CSVLGGSRNEQFF
TGCAGCGTCCTGGGCGGGTCCCGCAATGAGCAGTTCTTC
>TRBD2|TRBV2|TRBJ2-3|many
CASSELAGTMDTQYF
TGTGCCAGCAGCGAGCTAGCGGGAACGATGGATACGCAGTATTTT
>TRBD1|TRBV30|TRBJ2-4|many
CAWSVLGQGEAKNIQYF
TGTGCCTGGAGTGTTTTAGGACAGGGTGAAGCCAAAAACATTCAGTACTTC
>-|TRBV28|TRBJ2-1|many
CASSSVRGDEQFF
TGTGCCAGCAGCTCAGTGCGGGGTGATGAGCAGTTCTTC
>TRBD2|TRBV2|TRBJ2-5|many
CASRRGGREDRRTQYF
TGTGCCAGCCGGCGCGGGGGGCGGGAGGACCGAAGGACCCAGTACTTC
>-|TRBV28|TRBJ2-3|many
CASRDFSTDTQYF
TGTGCCAGCCGGGACTTTAGCACAGATACGCAGTATTTT
>-|TRBV5-1|TRBJ2-2|many
CASSYRSPNTGELFF
TGCGCCAGCAGCTACAGGTCCCCGAACACCGGGGAGCTGTTTTTT
>TRBD1|TRBV19|TRBJ1-2|many
CASSDRALKYGYTF
TGTGCCAGTAGCGACAGGGCACTTAAGTATGGCTACACCTTC
>-|TRBV19|TRBJ2-7|many
CASIGGGAIGIYEQYF
TGTGCCAGTATTGGTGGCGGGGCAATAGGGATCTACGAGCAGTACTTC